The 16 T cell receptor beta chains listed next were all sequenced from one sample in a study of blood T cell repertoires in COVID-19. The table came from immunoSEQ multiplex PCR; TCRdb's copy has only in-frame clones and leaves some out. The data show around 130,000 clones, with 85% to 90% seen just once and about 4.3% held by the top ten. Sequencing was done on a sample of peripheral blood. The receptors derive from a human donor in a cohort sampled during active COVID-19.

The CDR3 DNA reads as TGTGCCAGCAACAGTGGGGGGTGGGGAGAGACCCAGTACTTC. This translates into CASNSGGWGETQYF. This rearrangement joins TRBV5-4 to TRBJ2-5; D perhaps matches TRBD2 (6 bases). Germline lookup yields CDR1 SGHNT and CDR2 YYREEE (reference sequence). The CDR3 loop spans 14 amino acids. The V end was cut by 6 bases, the J end by 4 bases, with 16 bases between.

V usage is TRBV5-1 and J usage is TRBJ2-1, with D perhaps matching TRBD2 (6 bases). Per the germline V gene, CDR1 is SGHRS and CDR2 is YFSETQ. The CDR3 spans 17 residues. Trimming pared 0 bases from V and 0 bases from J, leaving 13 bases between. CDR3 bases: TGCGCCAGCAGCTTGGAAACGTACGGGAGCTCCTACAATGAGCAGTTCTTC. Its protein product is CASSLETYGSSYNEQFF.

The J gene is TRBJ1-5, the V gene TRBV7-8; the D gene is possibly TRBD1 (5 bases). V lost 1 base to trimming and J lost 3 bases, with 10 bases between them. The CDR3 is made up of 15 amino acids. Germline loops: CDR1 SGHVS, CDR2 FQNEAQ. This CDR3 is CASSLEGSDNQPQHF. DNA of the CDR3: TGTGCCAGCAGCTTAGAGGGGTCAGACAATCAGCCCCAGCATTTT.

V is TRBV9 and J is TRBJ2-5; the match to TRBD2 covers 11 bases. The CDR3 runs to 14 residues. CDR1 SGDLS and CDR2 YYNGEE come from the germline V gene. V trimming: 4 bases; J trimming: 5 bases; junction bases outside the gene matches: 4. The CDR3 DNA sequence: TGTGCCAGCAGCATTAGCGGGGGGGCGGAGACCCAGTACTTC. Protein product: CASSISGGAETQYF.

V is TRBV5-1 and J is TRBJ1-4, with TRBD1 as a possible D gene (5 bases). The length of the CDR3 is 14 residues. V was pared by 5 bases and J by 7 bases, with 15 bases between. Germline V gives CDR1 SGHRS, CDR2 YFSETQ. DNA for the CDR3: TGCGCCAGCAGGTCCGGGGGTGTAGGTGAAAAACTGTTTTTT. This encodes CASRSGGVGEKLFF. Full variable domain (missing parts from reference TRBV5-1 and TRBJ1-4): KAGVTQTPRYLIKTRGQQVTLSCSPISGHRSVSWYQQTPGQGLQFLFEYFSETQRNKGNFPGRFSGRQFSNSRSEMNVSTLELGDSALYLCASRSGGVGEKLFFGSGTQLSVL.

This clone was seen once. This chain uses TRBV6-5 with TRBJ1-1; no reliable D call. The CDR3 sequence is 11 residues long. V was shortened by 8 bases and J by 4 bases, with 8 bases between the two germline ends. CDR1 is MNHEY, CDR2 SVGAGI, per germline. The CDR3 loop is CASPRATEAFF. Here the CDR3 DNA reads TGTGCCAGCCCGAGGGCCACTGAAGCTTTCTTT.

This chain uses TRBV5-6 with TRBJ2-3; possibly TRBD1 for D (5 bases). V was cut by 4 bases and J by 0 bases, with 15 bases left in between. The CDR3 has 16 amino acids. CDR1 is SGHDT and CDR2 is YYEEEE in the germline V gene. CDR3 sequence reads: CASSRPRTYSTDTQYF. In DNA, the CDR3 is TGTGCCAGCAGCCGACCGAGGACATATAGCACAGATACGCAGTATTTT.

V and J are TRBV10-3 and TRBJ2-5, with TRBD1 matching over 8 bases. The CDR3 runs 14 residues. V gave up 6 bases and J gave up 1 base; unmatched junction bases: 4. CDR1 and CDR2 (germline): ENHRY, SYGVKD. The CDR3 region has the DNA TGTGCCATCAGACCAGACAGGGGCCAAGAGACCCAGTACTTC. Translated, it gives CAIRPDRGQETQYF.

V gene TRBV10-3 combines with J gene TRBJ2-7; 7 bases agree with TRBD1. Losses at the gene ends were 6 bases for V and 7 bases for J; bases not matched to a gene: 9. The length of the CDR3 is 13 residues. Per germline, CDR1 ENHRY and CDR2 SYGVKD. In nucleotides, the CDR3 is TGTGCCATCAGCTCCGGGACAGCTCGGGAGCAGTACGTC. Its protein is CAISSGTAREQYV.

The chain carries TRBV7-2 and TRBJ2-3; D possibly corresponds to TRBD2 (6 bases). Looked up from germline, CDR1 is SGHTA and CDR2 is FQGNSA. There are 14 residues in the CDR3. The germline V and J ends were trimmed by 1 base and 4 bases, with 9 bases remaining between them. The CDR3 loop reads CASSLVSSADTQYF. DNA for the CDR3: TGTGCCAGCAGCTTAGTTTCTAGCGCAGATACGCAGTATTTT.

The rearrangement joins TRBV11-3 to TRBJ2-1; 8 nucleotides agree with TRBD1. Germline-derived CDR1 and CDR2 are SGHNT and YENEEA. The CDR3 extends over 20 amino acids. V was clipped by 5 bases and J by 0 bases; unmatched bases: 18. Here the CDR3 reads CASSISRGLKTASSYNEQFF. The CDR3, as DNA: TGTGCCAGCAGCATCTCCAGGGGGCTTAAGACGGCTAGCTCCTACAATGAGCAGTTCTTC. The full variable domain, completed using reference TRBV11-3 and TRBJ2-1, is EAGVVQSPRYKIIEKKQPVAFWCNPISGHNTLYWYLQNLGQGPELLIRYENEEAVDDSQLPKDRFSAERLKGVDSTLKIQPAELGDSAVYLCASSISRGLKTASSYNEQFFGPGTRLTVL.

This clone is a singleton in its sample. The CDR3 loop reads CATSPKPGRNEKLFF. In DNA, the CDR3 is TGTGCCACCAGTCCTAAACCCGGGAGGAATGAAAAACTGTTTTTT. The V call is TRBV24-1, the J call TRBJ1-4; unclear D gene. This CDR3 spans 15 amino acids. Trimming cost V 6 bases and J 5 bases, with 15 bases left between them. Germline assignment: CDR1 KGHDR and CDR2 SFDVKD.

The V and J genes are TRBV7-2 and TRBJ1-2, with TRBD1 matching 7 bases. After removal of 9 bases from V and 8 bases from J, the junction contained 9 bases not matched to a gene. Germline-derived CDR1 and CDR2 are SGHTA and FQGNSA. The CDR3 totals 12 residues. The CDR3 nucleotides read TGTGCCAGTACCGGGACAGATACGGGCTACACCTTC. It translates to CASTGTDTGYTF. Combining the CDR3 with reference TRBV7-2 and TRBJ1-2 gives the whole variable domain GAGVSQSPSNKVTEKGKDVELRCDPISGHTALYWYRQSLGQGLEFLIYFQGNSAPDKSGLPSDRFSAERTGGSVSTLTIQRTQQEDSAVYLCASTGTDTGYTFGSGTRLTVV.

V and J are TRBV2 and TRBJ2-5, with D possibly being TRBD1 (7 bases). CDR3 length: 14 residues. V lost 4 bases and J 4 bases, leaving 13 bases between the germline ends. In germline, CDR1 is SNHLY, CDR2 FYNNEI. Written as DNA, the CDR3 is TGTGCCAGCAGTGTGGTTCAGGGGGGAGAGACCCAGTACTTC. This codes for CASSVVQGGETQYF.

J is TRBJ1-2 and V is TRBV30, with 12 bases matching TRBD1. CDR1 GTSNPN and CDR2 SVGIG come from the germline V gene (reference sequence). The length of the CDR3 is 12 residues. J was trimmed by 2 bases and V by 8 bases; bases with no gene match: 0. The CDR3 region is CAGTGGNYGYTF. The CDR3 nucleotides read TGTGCCGGGACAGGGGGCAACTATGGCTACACCTTC.

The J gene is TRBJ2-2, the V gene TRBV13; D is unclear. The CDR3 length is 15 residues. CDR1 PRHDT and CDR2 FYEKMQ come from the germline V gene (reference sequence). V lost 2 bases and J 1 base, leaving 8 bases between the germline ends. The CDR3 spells CASSLFGQNTGELFF. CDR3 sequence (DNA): TGTGCCAGCAGCTTATTTGGGCAGAACACCGGGGAGCTGTTTTTT.